This T cell receptor beta chain emerged from a study of T cell responses to AZD1222 COVID-19 vaccine. The study's findings and limits: Spike-wide vaccine-associated CD4 TCRs dominated at 160-218 and 743-854. Donors were chiefly white British, with a greater number of females, and clonal diversity was perhaps underestimated.

Some clones are missing from TCRdb's copy, which holds only in-frame ones; the method was immunoSEQ multiplex PCR. The sample lists approximately 120,000 clones, roughly 90% occurring once. With respect to this clone: The antigen is not known.

CDR1 and CDR2 (germline): SNHLY, FYNNEI. This CDR3 is built from 15 residues. V shed 5 bases and J shed 0 bases, with 13 bases lying between them. The chain has TRBV2 and TRBJ1-2; TRBD1 might be the D (5 bases). Source: peripheral blood, taken on day 0 of AZD1222 vaccination. The receptor's source is an adult in good health. The DNA for the CDR3 is TGTGCCAGCAGTTACCTGACAGCTTCTAACTATGGCTACACCTTC. It specifies CASSYLTASNYGYTF.